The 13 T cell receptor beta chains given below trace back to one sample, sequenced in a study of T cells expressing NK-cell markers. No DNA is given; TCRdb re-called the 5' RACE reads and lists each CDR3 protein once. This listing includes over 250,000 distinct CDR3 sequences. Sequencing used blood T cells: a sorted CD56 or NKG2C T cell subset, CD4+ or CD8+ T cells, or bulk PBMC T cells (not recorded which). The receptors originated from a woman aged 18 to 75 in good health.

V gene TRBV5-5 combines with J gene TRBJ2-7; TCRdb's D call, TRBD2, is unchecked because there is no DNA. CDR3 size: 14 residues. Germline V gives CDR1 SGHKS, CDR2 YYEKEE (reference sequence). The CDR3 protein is CASRLAGGSYEQYF.

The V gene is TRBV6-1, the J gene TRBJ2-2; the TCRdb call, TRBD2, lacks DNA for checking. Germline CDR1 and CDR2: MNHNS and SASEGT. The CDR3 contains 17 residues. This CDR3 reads CASSRGTSGANTGELFF.

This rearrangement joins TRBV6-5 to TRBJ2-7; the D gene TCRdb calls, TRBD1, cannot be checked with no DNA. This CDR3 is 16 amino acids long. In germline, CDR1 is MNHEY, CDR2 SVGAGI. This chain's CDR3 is CASSYSGQQSSYEQYF.

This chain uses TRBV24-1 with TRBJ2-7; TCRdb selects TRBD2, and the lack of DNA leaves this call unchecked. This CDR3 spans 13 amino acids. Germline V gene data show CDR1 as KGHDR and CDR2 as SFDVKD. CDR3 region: CATQGRHSYEQYF.

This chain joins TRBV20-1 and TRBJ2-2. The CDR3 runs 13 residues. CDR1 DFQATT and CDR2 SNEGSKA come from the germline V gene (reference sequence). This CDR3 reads CSARDGTTGELFF.

The CDR3 reads CSAGGRKMNTEAFF. J is TRBJ1-1 and V is TRBV20-1. CDR3 length equals 14 residues. From germline, CDR1 is DFQATT and CDR2 SNEGSKA (reference sequence).

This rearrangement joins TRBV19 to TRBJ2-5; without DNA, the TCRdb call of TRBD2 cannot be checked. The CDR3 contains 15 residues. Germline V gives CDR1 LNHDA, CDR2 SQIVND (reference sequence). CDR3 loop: CASSIVKAHQETQYF.

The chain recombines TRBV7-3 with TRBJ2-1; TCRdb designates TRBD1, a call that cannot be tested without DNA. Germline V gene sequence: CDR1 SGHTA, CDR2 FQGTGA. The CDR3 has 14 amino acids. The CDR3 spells CASSLRDSDNEQFF.

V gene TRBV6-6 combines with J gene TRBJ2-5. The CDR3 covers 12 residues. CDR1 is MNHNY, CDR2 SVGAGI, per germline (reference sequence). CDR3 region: CASTWWGETQYF.

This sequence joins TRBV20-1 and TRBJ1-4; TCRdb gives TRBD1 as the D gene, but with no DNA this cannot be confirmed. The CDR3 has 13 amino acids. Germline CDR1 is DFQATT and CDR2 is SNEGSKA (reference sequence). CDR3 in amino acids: CSASPEGNEKLFF.

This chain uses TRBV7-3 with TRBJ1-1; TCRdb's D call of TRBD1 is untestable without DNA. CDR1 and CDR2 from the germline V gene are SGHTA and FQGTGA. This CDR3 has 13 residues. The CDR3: CASRYQGNTEAFF.

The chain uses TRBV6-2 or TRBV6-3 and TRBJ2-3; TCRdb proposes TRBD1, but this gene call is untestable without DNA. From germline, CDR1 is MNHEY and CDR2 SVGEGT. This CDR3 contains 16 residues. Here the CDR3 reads CASINADRGCTDTQYF.

CDR3 in amino acids: CASSHGPPREDTQYF. This chain joins TRBV3-1 and TRBJ2-3; TCRdb's D call of TRBD2 is untestable without DNA. The CDR3 length is 15 residues. CDR1 is LGHDT, CDR2 YNNKEL, per germline (reference sequence).